This T cell receptor beta chain was sequenced for a study of T cells in Graves' hyperthyroidism and ophthalmopathy (dated by TCRdb to between 2017 and 2020). Background on the whole study: Peripheral blood samples were taken at the time of initial diagnosis, prior to any treatment. To identify distinguishing TCR V-J signatures, a discovery cohort of around 100 patients was used, comprising 40 to 45 with Graves' ophthalmopathy and under 60 with stable Graves' hyperthyroidism. Whether ophthalmopathy could be predicted prospectively was tested in an independent validation cohort made up of 18 to 20 hyperthyroidism patients plus 17 patients who later progressed to ophthalmopathy. The 100 or so discovery patients were randomly split 7:3 into training and test sets. The study also compared thyroid tissue and blood T-cell repertoires from over 5 Graves' hyperthyroidism patients. After blood sampling, hyperthyroidism patients were treated with methimazole at a starting dose of 30 mg daily, and ophthalmopathy patients were treated with high-dose intravenous methylprednisolone. TCR Vbeta CDR3 sequencing of 120 to 150 peripheral blood samples (roughly 43 ophthalmopathy, approximately 80 hyperthyroidism and roughly 17 progressor patients) is reported in the paper. Study-level results and caveats: Ophthalmopathy was separated from stable hyperthyroidism by a 13 V-J signature model, with just over 85% sensitivity and about 81% specificity obtained in cross-validation and 80%/75% obtained in testing. Most expanded thyroid clonotypes (frequency above 0.001) were also detected in blood, suggesting blood repertoires may reflect thyroid immune responses. No statistical method was used to set the sample size in advance, and investigators knew the group allocation. In validation, the model predicted progression to ophthalmopathy with roughly 70% sensitivity and approximately 74% specificity, a median of about six months before onset.

The CDR3 spans 14 residues, from the cysteine through the phenylalanine. Only the CDR3 part of the read is kept: 42 bases, read in frame from the first base. V was cut back by 1 base and J by 7 bases, leaving a gap of 10 bases between them. CDR1 and CDR2, looked up from the germline V gene, are LGHNA and YNFKEQ. The TCR beta CDR3 regions were amplified from the RNA transcripts. A first-round RT-PCR of the TCR CDR3 used the HTBI primer set with the Qiagen OneStep RT-PCR kit. Libraries were constructed in a second round of multiplex PCR, after which size selection and purification were performed. Paired-end sequencing of the libraries was performed with 100 bp reads on an Illumina HiSeq2000. As for how the authors treated the data: SOAPnuke was used to process the raw data, throwing out any read that contained adapters or uncalled bases, had a mean Phred below 15, or lacked an exact constant-primer or identifier match. COPE v1.2.5 was used to merge high-quality paired reads, and clonotypes were defined as unique nucleotide sequences. MiTCR v1.1 was used to align clonotypes to the IMGT TRBV, TRBD and TRBJ reference segments. The analysis was restricted to V-J combinations with a frequency above 0.0001, which together covered roughly 99% of the repertoires. A TCS score was defined as the ratio of F50 (clonal expansion) to E x V (chaos), with BLOSUM62-based TCRdist applied between CDR3 peptides within each V-J. Welch's t-statistics and random forest reduced fewer than 550 V-J features to roughly 13, which were used in a naive Bayes classifier (R e1071). The similarity between thyroid and blood repertoires was quantified using the Morisita-Horn index. TCRdb's own reprocessing of the public reads used fastp at Q25 and MiXCR and kept productive beta chains. Every distinct CDR3 protein forms one entry, paired with its most common genes and DNA. The V and J calls reflect TCRdb's pipeline rather than the authors' work. The sample table lists roughly 700,000 distinct CDR3 sequences, approximately 36% of them with a count of one. The ten largest clones capture less than 40% of the sample.

A remark on this clonotype: Its specific antigen is unknown. Base qualities are not provided; no much larger clone lies one nucleotide away.

Graves' hyperthyroidism was defined as stable when no progression to ophthalmopathy occurred over 18 months of follow-up. Hyperthyroidism patients were aged 18 to 65 years and newly diagnosed, with disease duration of less than 2 months. Any patient with an uncontrolled infection, another autoimmune disease, pregnancy or lactation was excluded. Diagnoses relied on clinical symptoms, serum thyroxine and TRAb, thyroid ultrasound and orbital computed tomography. PBMCs were isolated from 10 ml of fresh peripheral blood by Ficoll-Paque density gradient centrifugation. Total RNA was extracted with Trizol reagent, and quality was checked on an Agilent 2100 Bioanalyzer.

Material for sequencing was blood. The TCR comes from a woman aged 40-49 years with Graves' hyperthyroidism. The chain is assembled from TRBV4-2 and TRBJ2-2; a confident D gene designation cannot be given. The nucleotides read TGTGCCAGCAGCCAAGTTTTGGACCTCGGGGAGCTGTTTTTT. The translation is CASSQVLDLGELFF.